These 10 T cell receptor beta chains came from one sample sequenced in a study of T cells in Graves' hyperthyroidism and ophthalmopathy. RNA transcripts yielded amplified TCR beta CDR3 regions. The HTBI primer set drove a first-round RT-PCR of the TCR CDR3. TCRdb independently ran MiXCR on the multiplex PCR reads; one entry per CDR3 protein. This table holds about 350,000 distinct CDR3 sequences, 14% found once. Specimen: blood. The receptors stem from a woman younger than 45 with Graves' hyperthyroidism.

This clonotype was recorded many times. The V gene is TRBV28, the J gene TRBJ1-5; the D is unclear. This CDR3 is built from 16 residues. Germline V gene data show CDR1 as MDHEN and CDR2 as SYDVKM. Deletions cut 8 bases from V and 3 bases from J, with 20 bases between. Here the CDR3 reads CASEKNALRPNQPQHF. The CDR3 DNA follows: TGTGCCAGCGAGAAAAATGCCCTCCGACCCAATCAGCCCCAGCATTTT.

This clonotype came up many times. V usage is TRBV7-6 and J usage is TRBJ1-2, with TRBD1 identical over 7 bases. This CDR3 has 13 residues. V gave up 5 bases and J gave up 3 bases; unmatched junction bases: 3. Germline lookup yields CDR1 SGHVS and CDR2 FNYEAQ. As DNA, the CDR3 is TGTGCCAGCAGCCGAACAGGGGACTATGGCTACACCTTC. Residues: CASSRTGDYGYTF.

This clonotype has a count of ten or more. The genes are TRBV29-1 and TRBJ2-1; D not resolved. The V gene's germline CDR1 is SQVTM and CDR2 ANQGSEA. The CDR3 is 14 amino acids. V lost 4 bases, J lost 0 bases, and 10 bases lay in between. The chain's CDR3 is CSVGELGSYNEQFF. The CDR3 region has the DNA TGCAGCGTTGGGGAACTGGGCTCCTACAATGAGCAGTTCTTC.

This clonotype was counted a few times. This chain connects TRBV20-1 to TRBJ2-2; the match to TRBD2 covers 7 bases. J lost 9 bases, V lost 1 base, and 11 bases had no gene match. The CDR3 is 15 residues long. Germline CDR1 and CDR2: DFQATT and SNEGSKA (reference sequence). The CDR3 here is CSARARAGDSRELFF. The CDR3 DNA is TGCAGTGCTAGAGCCCGGGCGGGAGACTCGCGGGAGCTGTTTTTT.

This clonotype was seen a few times. The chain has TRBV7-9 and TRBJ2-7, with 7 nucleotides matching TRBD1. Germline V gene lookup returns CDR1 SEHNR and CDR2 FQNEAQ (reference sequence). CDR3 size: 16 residues. V lost 5 bases, J lost 3 bases, and 13 bases stayed unmatched. The CDR3 sequence is CASSPSTGQKYYEQYF. The DNA of the CDR3 is TGTGCCAGCAGCCCAAGCACGGGACAGAAATACTACGAGCAGTACTTC.

This clonotype was recorded at least ten times. The chain couples TRBV6-1 to TRBJ2-5, with D perhaps matching TRBD2 (5 bases). CDR3 length: 13 amino acids. V was clipped by 9 bases and J by 4 bases, with 15 bases between them. Germline lookup yields CDR1 MNHNS and CDR2 SASEGT. The CDR3 DNA is TGTGCCAGTTCCGGGGTTGTGAGAGAGACCCAGTACTTC. Encoded protein: CASSGVVRETQYF.

The rearrangement links TRBV19 to TRBJ1-1; TRBD1 agrees at 7 bases. The germline CDR1 and CDR2 sequences are LNHDA and SQIVND (reference sequence). V was clipped by 0 bases and J by 1 base; unmatched bases: 8. The CDR3 runs 17 residues. CDR3 coding DNA: TGTGCCAGTAGTATAGATCTTGGGGGACAGAGGAACACTGAAGCTTTCTTT. Protein product: CASSIDLGGQRNTEAFF.

Ten or more counts support this clonotype. This chain links TRBV24-1 with TRBJ2-3, with D perhaps given as TRBD1 or TRBD2 (6 bases each). With 3 bases removed from V and 3 bases from J, the gap between germline ends came to 15 bases. This CDR3 is built from 16 residues. Germline-derived CDR1 and CDR2 are KGHDR and SFDVKD. CDR3 amino acids: CATSDISQGGTDTQYF. CDR3 nucleotides: TGTGCCACCAGTGATATCTCACAGGGAGGAACAGATACGCAGTATTTT.

The V and J genes are TRBV6-2 or TRBV6-3 and TRBJ2-1; the match to TRBD2 covers 16 bases. Unmatched junction bases numbered 6, after V lost 5 bases and J lost 5 bases. Germline-derived CDR1 and CDR2 are MNHEY and SVGEGT. The CDR3 runs 17 residues. CDR3 nucleotides: TGTGCCAGCAGTAAGGGACTAGCGGGGGGGGACCACAATGAGCAGTTCTTC. This encodes CASSKGLAGGDHNEQFF.

This clonotype was seen a handful of times. The chain links TRBV29-1 to TRBJ2-3; no clear D. The V and J ends lost 2 bases and 2 bases respectively, with 11 bases between them. This CDR3 has 14 residues. Germline V gives CDR1 SQVTM, CDR2 ANQGSEA. The CDR3 reads CSVELDGFTDTQYF. In DNA, the CDR3 is TGCAGCGTTGAACTCGACGGGTTCACAGATACGCAGTATTTT.